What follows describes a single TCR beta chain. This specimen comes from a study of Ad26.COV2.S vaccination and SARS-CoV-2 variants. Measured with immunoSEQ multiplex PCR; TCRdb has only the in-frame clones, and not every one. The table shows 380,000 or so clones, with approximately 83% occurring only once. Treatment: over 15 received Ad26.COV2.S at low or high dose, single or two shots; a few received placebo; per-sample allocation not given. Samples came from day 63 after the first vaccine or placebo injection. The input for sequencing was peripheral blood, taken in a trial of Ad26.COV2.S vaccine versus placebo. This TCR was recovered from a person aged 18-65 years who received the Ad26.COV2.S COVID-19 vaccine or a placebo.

CDR3 residues: CSASSATEQFF. The CDR3 DNA is TGCAGTGCTTCCTCTGCGACCGAGCAGTTCTTC. V and J are TRBV20-1 and TRBJ2-1; D is undetermined. The ends were cut back, 5 bases at V and 10 bases at J, with 12 bases in the middle. Germline V lookup: CDR1 DFQATT, CDR2 SNEGSKA (reference sequence). This CDR3 is built from 11 residues.